The 17 T cell receptor beta chains given below trace back to one sample, sequenced in a study of human T cells and chemical hapten exposure. Time point specified: patch test 2, 6 weeks after DPC sensitization. Treatment specified: therapeutic diphenylcyclopropenone sensitization with weekly scalp DPC. One entry per CDR3 protein, called by TCRdb with MiXCR from the RACE reads. The sample includes 73,000 or so distinct CDR3 sequences, about 8% seen only once; the top ten take 3% to 4.5%. The sample here was whole blood, taken in connection with sensitization to the hapten diphenylcyclopropenone (DPC). The source of these receptors is a woman in her forties or fifties with alopecia areata. Some clones in this sample may be carry-over from other donors' samples.

The chain employs TRBV10-3 and TRBJ1-1; the D gene is possibly TRBD1 (5 bases). This CDR3 region has 14 residues. In germline, CDR1 is ENHRY, CDR2 SYGVKD. Trimming pared 4 bases from V and 1 base from J, leaving 10 bases between. The DNA for the CDR3 is TGTGCCATCAGTGTCGGGACGGAGAACACTGAAGCTTTCTTT. It codes for CAISVGTENTEAFF.

This clonotype came up a few times. V is TRBV20-1 and J is TRBJ2-7; the match to TRBD1 covers 8 bases. Trimming cost V 3 bases and J 7 bases; bases outside gene matches: 14. Germline V gene lookup returns CDR1 DFQATT and CDR2 SNEGSKA (reference sequence). The CDR3 covers 15 residues. Here the CDR3 reads CSARPINDRGGEQYF. For the CDR3, the DNA is TGCAGTGCTAGGCCCATAAACGACAGGGGTGGAGAGCAGTACTTC.

This clonotype has only a few counts. The rearrangement links TRBV18 to TRBJ1-2; possibly TRBD1 for D (5 bases). The CDR3 sequence is 15 residues long. CDR1 and CDR2 (germline): KGHSH, LQKENI. Trimming pared 3 bases from V and 4 bases from J, leaving 15 bases between. DNA of the CDR3: TGTGCCAGCTCACCGATCAGGGAGGTTGCCTATGGCTACACCTTC. Its protein product is CASSPIREVAYGYTF.

This clonotype was counted ten times or more. The chain is built from TRBV9 and TRBJ1-3; D is unresolved. The germline V gene has CDR1 SGDLS and CDR2 YYNGEE. The CDR3 runs 15 residues. Trimming removed 4 bases from V and 4 bases from J, with 15 bases in between. CDR3 amino acids: CASSINPGSGNTIYF. CDR3 sequence (DNA): TGTGCCAGCAGCATTAACCCAGGCTCGGGAAACACCATATATTTT.

This clonotype was picked up a small number of times. The genes are TRBV2 and TRBJ1-1, with 8 bases identical to TRBD1. This CDR3 region has 13 residues. V shed 8 bases and J 6 bases; nucleotides not matched to a gene: 8. CDR1 is SNHLY, CDR2 FYNNEI, per germline. The CDR3 sequence is CASRRQGLAEAFF. The CDR3 bases are TGTGCCAGCCGAAGACAGGGGCTTGCTGAAGCTTTCTTT.

The J gene is TRBJ2-1, the V gene TRBV5-1; 8 nucleotides align to TRBD1. Losses at the gene ends were 3 bases for V and 6 bases for J; bases not matched to a gene: 14. Germline CDR1 reads SGHRS; CDR2 reads YFSETQ. This CDR3 is built from 17 residues. This CDR3 reads CASSSAVLTGAGNEQFF. CDR3 DNA sequence: TGCGCCAGCAGCTCGGCAGTATTGACAGGGGCAGGCAATGAGCAGTTCTTC. The entire variable domain, with the rest obtained from reference TRBV5-1 and TRBJ2-1, is as follows: KAGVTQTPRYLIKTRGQQVTLSCSPISGHRSVSWYQQTPGQGLQFLFEYFSETQRNKGNFPGRFSGRQFSNSRSEMNVSTLELGDSALYLCASSSAVLTGAGNEQFFGPGTRLTVL.

The table lists this clonotype with many counts. The chain links TRBV10-3 to TRBJ1-1, with TRBD1 matching over 7 bases. The germline CDR1 and CDR2 sequences are ENHRY and SYGVKD. The CDR3 length is 15 residues. V was clipped by 2 bases and J by 5 bases; unmatched bases: 8. This CDR3 reads CAISEPGGAGTEAFF. CDR3 coding DNA: TGTGCCATCAGTGAGCCAGGGGGTGCTGGGACTGAAGCTTTCTTT.

This clonotype was seen only a few times. This chain joins TRBV9 and TRBJ2-3; maybe TRBD2 (9 bases). Between the trimmed V and J ends, which lost 4 bases and 6 bases, there was a span of 21 bases. The CDR3 runs 16 residues. Per germline, CDR1 SGDLS and CDR2 YYNGEE. The CDR3 DNA sequence: TGTGCCAGCAGCCCCCCAGGCGGGGGGGACAGGGATACGCAGTATTTT. Protein product: CASSPPGGGDRDTQYF. Based on the CDR3 plus reference TRBV9 and TRBJ2-3, the full variable domain is DSGVTQTPKHLITATGQRVTLRCSPRSGDLSVYWYQQSLDQGLQFLIQYYNGEERAKGNILERFSAQQFPDLHSELNLSSLELGDSALYFCASSPPGGGDRDTQYFGPGTRLTVL.

The rearrangement uses TRBV5-6 and TRBJ2-2; 8 bases agree with TRBD2. This CDR3 contains 15 residues. The V segment lost 3 bases and the J segment 4 bases; nucleotides outside the gene matches: 5. Germline V gene lookup returns CDR1 SGHDT and CDR2 YYEEEE. The DNA for the CDR3 is TGTGCCAGCAGCTCCGGGACTAGTGTCACCGGGGAGCTGTTTTTT. Amino acid sequence: CASSSGTSVTGELFF.

This clonotype occurred a few times. The V gene is TRBV27, the J gene TRBJ1-2; D not resolved. Trimming took 6 bases from V and 5 from J, leaving 13 bases between them. The CDR3 loop spans 13 amino acids. From germline, CDR1 is MNHEY and CDR2 SMNVEV (reference sequence). The DNA for the CDR3 is TGTGCCAGCAGCCAAAAGGGATGGTATGGCTACACCTTC. It encodes CASSQKGWYGYTF.

Ten or more counts support this clonotype. The chain combines TRBV11-2 with TRBJ1-2, with TRBD1 matching over 7 bases. This CDR3 region has 17 residues. Germline-derived CDR1 and CDR2 are SGHAT and FQNNGV. Losses at the gene ends were 2 bases for V and 2 bases for J; bases not matched to a gene: 11. The CDR3 reads CASSLSTYRGPNYGYTF. As DNA, the CDR3 is TGTGCCAGCAGCTTATCCACATACAGGGGTCCCAACTATGGCTACACCTTC.

This clonotype has only a few counts. The chain recombines TRBV6-6 with TRBJ2-6; D possibly corresponds to TRBD2 (6 bases). Germline V CDR1 and CDR2: MNHNY, SVGAGI (reference sequence). The CDR3 contains 16 residues. Trimming stripped 5 bases from V and 0 bases from J, with 11 bases between. CDR3 protein: CASSQEGNSGANVLTF. The CDR3 bases are TGTGCCAGCAGTCAGGAGGGGAACTCTGGGGCCAACGTCCTGACTTTC.

There are many counts of this clonotype. The rearrangement uses TRBV6-1 and TRBJ1-5; maybe TRBD1 (5 bases). The germline gives CDR1 MNHNS, CDR2 SASEGT. This CDR3 is built from 14 residues. V shed 0 bases and J shed 5 bases, with 8 bases lying between them. The CDR3 sequence is CASSEAGGDQPQHF. CDR3 coding DNA: TGTGCCAGCAGTGAAGCGGGGGGAGATCAGCCCCAGCATTTT.

This chain uses TRBV3-1 with TRBJ2-2; D is undetermined. The CDR3 runs 12 residues. The germline V gene has CDR1 LGHDT and CDR2 YNNKEL (reference sequence). The V end was cut by 3 bases, the J end by 6 bases, with 5 bases between. CDR3 nucleotide sequence: TGTGCCAGCAGCCAGCCGTCCGGGGAGCTGTTTTTT. Translating gives CASSQPSGELFF.

Here the CDR3 DNA reads TGCAGCGTTGAACCCCGGGGCCCCCACCAAGAGACCCAGTACTTC. It codes for CSVEPRGPHQETQYF. The V gene is TRBV29-1, the J gene TRBJ2-5; D is tentatively TRBD1 or TRBD2 (5 bases each). CDR1 and CDR2 from the germline V gene are SQVTM and ANQGSEA. The CDR3 extends over 15 amino acids. V gave up 2 bases and J gave up 0 bases, with 13 bases separating them. Together with reference TRBV29-1 and TRBJ2-5, the CDR3 gives the full variable domain: SAVISQKPSRDICQRGTSLTIQCQVDSQVTMMFWYRQQPGQSLTLIATANQGSEATYESGFVIDKFPISRPNLTFSTLTVSNMSPEDSSIYLCSVEPRGPHQETQYFGPGTRLLVL.

The chain links TRBV4-1 to TRBJ2-4; the D call may be TRBD1 or TRBD2 (6 bases each). The germline gives CDR1 MGHRA, CDR2 YSYEKL. This CDR3 spans 19 amino acids. The V and J ends lost 0 bases and 3 bases respectively, with 21 bases between them. The CDR3 loop is CASSQEGAGTDSLKNIQYF. CDR3 sequence (DNA): TGCGCCAGCAGCCAAGAGGGGGCGGGGACGGACAGCCTCAAAAACATTCAGTACTTC.

This rearrangement joins TRBV10-3 to TRBJ1-6; D ambiguous. Trimming took 3 bases from V and 7 from J, leaving 10 bases between them. The CDR3 loop spans 14 amino acids. The germline CDR1 and CDR2 sequences are ENHRY and SYGVKD. The CDR3 DNA is TGTGCCATCAGTGAAGGGTCCTCGAATTCACCCCTCCACTTT. Encoded protein: CAISEGSSNSPLHF.